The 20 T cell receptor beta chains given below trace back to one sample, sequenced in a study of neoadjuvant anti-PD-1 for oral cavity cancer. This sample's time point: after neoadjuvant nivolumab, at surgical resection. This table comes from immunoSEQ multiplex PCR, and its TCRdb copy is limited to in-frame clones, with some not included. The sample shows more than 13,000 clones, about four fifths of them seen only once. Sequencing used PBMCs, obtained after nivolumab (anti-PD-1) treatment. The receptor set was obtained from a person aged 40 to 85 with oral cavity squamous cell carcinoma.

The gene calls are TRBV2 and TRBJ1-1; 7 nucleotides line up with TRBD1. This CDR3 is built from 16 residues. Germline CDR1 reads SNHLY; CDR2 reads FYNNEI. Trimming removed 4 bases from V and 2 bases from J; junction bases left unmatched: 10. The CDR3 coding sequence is TGTGCCAGCAGTGTCGGAATGGGACAGATTAACACTGAAGCTTTCTTT. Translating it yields CASSVGMGQINTEAFF.

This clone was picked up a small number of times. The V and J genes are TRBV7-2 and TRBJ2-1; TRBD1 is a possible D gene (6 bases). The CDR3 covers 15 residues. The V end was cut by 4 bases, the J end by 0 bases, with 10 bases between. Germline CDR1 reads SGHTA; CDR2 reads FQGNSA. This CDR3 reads CASSSTGTSYNEQFF. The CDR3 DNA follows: TGTGCCAGCAGCTCGACAGGAACCTCCTACAATGAGCAGTTCTTC. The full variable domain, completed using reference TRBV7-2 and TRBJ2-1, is GAGVSQSPSNKVTEKGKDVELRCDPISGHTALYWYRQSLGQGLEFLIYFQGNSAPDKSGLPSDRFSAERTGGSVSTLTIQRTQQEDSAVYLCASSSTGTSYNEQFFGPGTRLTVL.

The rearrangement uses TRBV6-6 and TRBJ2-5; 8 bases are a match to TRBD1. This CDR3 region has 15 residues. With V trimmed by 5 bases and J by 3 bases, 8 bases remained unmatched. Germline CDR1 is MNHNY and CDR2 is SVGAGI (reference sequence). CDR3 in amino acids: CASSRSGTGEETQYF. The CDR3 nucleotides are TGTGCCAGCAGTAGATCCGGGACAGGCGAAGAGACCCAGTACTTC.

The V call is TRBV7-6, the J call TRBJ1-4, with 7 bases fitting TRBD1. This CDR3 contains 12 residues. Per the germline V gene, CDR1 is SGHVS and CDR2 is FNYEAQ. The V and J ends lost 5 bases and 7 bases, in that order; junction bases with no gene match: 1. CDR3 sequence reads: CASSPGGEKLFF. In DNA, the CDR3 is TGTGCCAGCAGCCCAGGGGGTGAAAAACTGTTTTTT.

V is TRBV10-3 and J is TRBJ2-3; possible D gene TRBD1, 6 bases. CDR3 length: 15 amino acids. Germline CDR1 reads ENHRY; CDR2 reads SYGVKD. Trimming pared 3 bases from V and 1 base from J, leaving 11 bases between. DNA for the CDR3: TGTGCCATCAGTGATACAGGGTCCCGCACAGATACGCAGTATTTT. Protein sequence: CAISDTGSRTDTQYF.

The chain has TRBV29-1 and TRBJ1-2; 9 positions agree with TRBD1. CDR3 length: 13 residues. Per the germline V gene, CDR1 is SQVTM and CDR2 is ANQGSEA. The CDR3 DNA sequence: TGCAGTGCCCTGGGACAGGGAAGTTATGGCTACACCTTC. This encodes CSALGQGSYGYTF.

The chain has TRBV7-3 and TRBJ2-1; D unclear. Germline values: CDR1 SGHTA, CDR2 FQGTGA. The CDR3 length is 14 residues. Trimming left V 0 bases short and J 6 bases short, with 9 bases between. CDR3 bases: TGTGCCAGCAGCTTAACGTTGACTCCCAATGAGCAGTTCTTC. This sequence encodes CASSLTLTPNEQFF.

The CDR3 sequence: CASSLEGSLNNEQFF. The CDR3 nucleotides read TGTGCCAGCAGCTTAGAAGGGAGCCTCAACAATGAGCAGTTCTTC. The rearrangement links TRBV7-8 to TRBJ2-1, with a weak D call TRBD2 (5 bases). Germline values: CDR1 SGHVS, CDR2 FQNEAQ. The V end was cut by 1 base, the J end by 5 bases, with 12 bases between. This CDR3 has 15 residues.

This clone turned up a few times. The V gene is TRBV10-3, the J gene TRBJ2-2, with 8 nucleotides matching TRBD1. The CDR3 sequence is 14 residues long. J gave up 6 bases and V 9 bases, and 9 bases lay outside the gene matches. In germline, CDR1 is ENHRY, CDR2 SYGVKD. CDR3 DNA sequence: TGTGCCATAGGACAGGGTGGGAAGGCCGGGGAGCTGTTTTTT. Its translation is CAIGQGGKAGELFF.

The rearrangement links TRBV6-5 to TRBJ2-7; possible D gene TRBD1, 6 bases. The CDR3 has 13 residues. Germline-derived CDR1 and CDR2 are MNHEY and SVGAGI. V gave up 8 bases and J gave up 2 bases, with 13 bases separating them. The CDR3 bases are TGTGCCAGCTCATCACAGGGAGCCTACGAGCAGTACTTC. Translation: CASSSQGAYEQYF.

CDR3 region: CASSEALHTGGANGYTF. CDR3 DNA sequence: TGTGCCAGCAGTGAAGCGCTTCACACAGGGGGCGCAAATGGCTACACCTTC. The chain has TRBV6-1 and TRBJ1-2; TRBD1 matches at 9 bases. Germline values: CDR1 MNHNS, CDR2 SASEGT. V lost 0 bases to trimming and J lost 6 bases; unmatched junction nucleotides: 11. There are 17 residues in the CDR3.

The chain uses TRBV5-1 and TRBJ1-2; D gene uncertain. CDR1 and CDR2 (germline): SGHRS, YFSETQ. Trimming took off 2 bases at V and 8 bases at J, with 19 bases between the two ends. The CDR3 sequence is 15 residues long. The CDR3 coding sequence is TGCGCCAGCAGCTTTTTGTGGACCCAAGGTCAAGGCTACACCTTC. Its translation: CASSFLWTQGQGYTF.

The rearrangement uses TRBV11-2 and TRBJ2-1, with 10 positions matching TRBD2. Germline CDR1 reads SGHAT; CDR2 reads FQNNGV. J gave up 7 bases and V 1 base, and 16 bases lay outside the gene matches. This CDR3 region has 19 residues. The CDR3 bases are TGTGCCAGCAGCTTAGGTGCGCGTGGGACTAGCGCATCGGTAAATGAGCAGTTCTTC. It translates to CASSLGARGTSASVNEQFF.

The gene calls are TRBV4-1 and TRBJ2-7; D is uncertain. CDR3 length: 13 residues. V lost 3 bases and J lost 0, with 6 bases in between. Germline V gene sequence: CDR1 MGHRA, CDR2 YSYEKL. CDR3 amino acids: CASSHGVSYEQYF. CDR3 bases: TGCGCCAGCAGCCATGGCGTCTCCTACGAGCAGTACTTC.

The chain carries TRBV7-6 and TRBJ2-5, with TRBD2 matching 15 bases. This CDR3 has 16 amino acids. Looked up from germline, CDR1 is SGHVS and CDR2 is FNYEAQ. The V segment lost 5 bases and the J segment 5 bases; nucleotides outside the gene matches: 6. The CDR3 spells CASSPWTSGRGETQYF. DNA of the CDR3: TGTGCCAGCAGCCCCTGGACTAGCGGGAGGGGGGAGACCCAGTACTTC.

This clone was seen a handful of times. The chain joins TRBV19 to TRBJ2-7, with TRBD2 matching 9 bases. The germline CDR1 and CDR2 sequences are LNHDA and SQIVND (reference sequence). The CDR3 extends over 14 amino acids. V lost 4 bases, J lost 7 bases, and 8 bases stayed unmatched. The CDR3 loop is CASSSSGSTGEQYF. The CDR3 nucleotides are TGTGCCAGTAGTAGTAGCGGGAGTACGGGGGAGCAGTACTTC.

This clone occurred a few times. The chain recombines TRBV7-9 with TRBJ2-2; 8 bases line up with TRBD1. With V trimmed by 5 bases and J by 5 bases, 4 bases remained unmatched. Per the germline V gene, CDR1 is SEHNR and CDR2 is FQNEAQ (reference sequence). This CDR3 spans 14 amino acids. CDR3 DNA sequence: TGTGCCAGCAGCGACACAGGGGGGACCGGGGAGCTGTTTTTT. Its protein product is CASSDTGGTGELFF.

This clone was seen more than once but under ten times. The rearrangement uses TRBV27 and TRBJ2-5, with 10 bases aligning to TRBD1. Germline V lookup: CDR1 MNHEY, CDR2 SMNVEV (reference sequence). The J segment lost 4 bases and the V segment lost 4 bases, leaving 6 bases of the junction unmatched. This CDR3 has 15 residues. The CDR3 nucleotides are TGTGCCAGCAGTTCACTCGGGACAGGGGTAGAGACCCAGTACTTC. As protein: CASSSLGTGVETQYF.

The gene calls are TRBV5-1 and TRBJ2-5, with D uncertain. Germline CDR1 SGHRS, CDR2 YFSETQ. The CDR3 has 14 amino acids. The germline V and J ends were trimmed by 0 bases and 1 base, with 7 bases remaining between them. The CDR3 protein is CASSLGSFQETQYF. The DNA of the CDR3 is TGCGCCAGCAGCTTGGGGTCGTTCCAAGAGACCCAGTACTTC.

This CDR3 reads CASSLAPGRAYEQYF. For the CDR3, the DNA is TGTGCCAGCAGCTTAGCCCCCGGGAGGGCCTACGAGCAGTACTTC. The chain links TRBV11-3 to TRBJ2-7, with TRBD2 identical over 8 bases. Looked up from germline, CDR1 is SGHNT and CDR2 is YENEEA. The CDR3 is made up of 15 amino acids. J was trimmed by 2 bases and V by 1 base; bases with no gene match: 4.